This is a list of T cell receptor beta chains from one sample in a study of cytomegalovirus exposure and HLA in healthy donors. Measured with immunoSEQ multiplex PCR; TCRdb has only the in-frame clones, and not every one. The data show 130,000 or so clones, 82% seen once. Material for sequencing was PBMCs. The source is a man aged 18-30 years in good health and CMV-seropositive. Each CDR3 is given with its conserved first and last residue. A D gene is named only where the DNA matches it firmly. Part of the rows lack a size; the others show once, few, many or a class for expanded clones.

abundance,d_gene,j_gene,v_gene,CDR3aa,CDR3nt
-,TRBD2,TRBJ2-2,TRBV15,CATSRGGRAYTGELFF,TGTGCCACCAGCAGGGGCGGGAGGGCCTACACCGGGGAGCTGTTTTTT
-,TRBD1,TRBJ1-2,TRBV27,CASSSQGAGGYTF,TGTGCCAGCAGTTCCCAGGGGGCAGGCGGCTACACCTTC
-,TRBD1,TRBJ1-1,TRBV6-6,CASMRQGAGTTEAFF,TGTGCCAGCATGAGACAGGGGGCCGGCACGACTGAAGCTTTCTTT
-,TRBD2,TRBJ2-2,TRBV14,CASSQRGTSGNTGELFF,TGTGCCAGCAGCCAACGCGGGACTAGCGGGAACACCGGGGAGCTGTTTTTT
few,TRBD2,TRBJ2-7,TRBV4-2,CASSQASGAYEQYF,TGTGCCAGCAGCCAAGCTAGCGGGGCCTACGAGCAGTACTTC
-,TRBD1,TRBJ2-7,TRBV28,CASRSSGTGQMYEQYF,TGTGCCAGCAGATCCTCGGGGACAGGGCAAATGTACGAGCAGTACTTC
-,TRBD1,TRBJ1-1,TRBV7-9,CASSSPGGTEAFF,TGTGCCAGCAGCTCCCCAGGGGGCACTGAAGCTTTCTTT
-,TRBD1,TRBJ2-4,TRBV4-1,CASSQETGRGSKNIQYF,TGCGCCAGCAGCCAAGAGACAGGGAGAGGTTCCAAAAACATTCAGTACTTC
-,TRBD2,TRBJ2-1,TRBV7-8,CASTGGAGNYNEQFF,TGTGCCAGCACCGGAGGAGCGGGGAACTACAATGAGCAGTTCTTC
-,-,TRBJ2-2,TRBV5-4,CASSFRMGAGVPGELFF,TGTGCCAGCAGCTTTCGTATGGGGGCGGGAGTCCCCGGGGAGCTGTTTTTT
-,TRBD1,TRBJ1-5,TRBV28,CASRFQGASNQPQHF,TGTGCCAGCAGGTTCCAGGGGGCAAGCAATCAGCCCCAGCATTTT
few,-,TRBJ2-5,TRBV2,CASKLRFQETQYF,TGTGCCAGCAAATTGAGGTTCCAAGAGACCCAGTACTTC
few,-,TRBJ1-2,TRBV4-1,CASSQDRGGVGGYTF,TGCGCCAGCAGCCAAGATAGGGGAGGAGTCGGTGGCTACACCTTC
-,TRBD1,TRBJ1-1,TRBV5-1,CASSLDRGNTEAFF,TGCGCCAGCAGCTTGGACAGGGGGAACACTGAAGCTTTCTTT
-,TRBD1,TRBJ2-5,TRBV10-2,CASSGTGGSQTQYF,TGCGCCAGCAGTGGGACAGGGGGAAGTCAGACCCAGTACTTC
-,-,TRBJ2-5,TRBV15,CATSRDPQETQYF,TGTGCCACCAGCAGAGACCCACAGGAGACCCAGTACTTC
-,TRBD1,TRBJ2-1,TRBV5-4,CASSPRTGNNEQFF,TGTGCCAGCAGCCCTAGGACAGGGAACAATGAGCAGTTCTTC
-,TRBD2,TRBJ2-7,TRBV19,CASSMFLAGGSTYEQYF,TGTGCCAGTAGTATGTTTCTAGCGGGAGGATCTACCTACGAGCAGTACTTC
-,TRBD1,TRBJ2-7,TRBV6-5,CASAQGPIRAEQYF,TGTGCCAGCGCACAGGGGCCGATACGGGCCGAGCAGTACTTC
once,-,TRBJ2-3,TRBV29-1,CSAYDRDILITDTQYF,TGCAGCGCCTACGACCGGGACATTCTAATCACAGATACGCAGTATTTT
-,TRBD1,TRBJ1-3,TRBV15,CATSTFLTGSSGNTIYF,TGTGCCACCAGCACCTTTTTGACAGGGAGCTCTGGAAACACCATATATTTT
few,-,TRBJ1-5,TRBV5-1,CASREGSGPQHF,TGCGCCAGCAGGGAGGGGTCGGGGCCCCAGCATTTT
-,-,TRBJ1-5,TRBV4-1,CASSQLGNQPQHF,TGCGCCAGCAGCCAACTTGGCAATCAGCCCCAGCATTTT
-,-,TRBJ1-1,TRBV5-8,CASSFHGPTEAFF,TGTGCCAGCAGCTTCCATGGGCCAACTGAAGCTTTCTTT
-,TRBD1,TRBJ2-5,TRBV28,CASTRDRGGETQYF,TGTGCCAGCACCCGGGACAGGGGTGGGGAGACCCAGTACTTC
-,-,TRBJ1-5,TRBV2,CASTGIGNQPQHF,TGTGCCAGCACCGGGATCGGCAATCAGCCCCAGCATTTT
-,TRBD1,TRBJ1-2,TRBV28,CASSIGTGRRTHGYTF,TGTGCCAGCAGTATCGGGACAGGGAGGCGGACCCACGGCTACACCTTC
-,TRBD1,TRBJ1-1,TRBV7-9,CASRRQGPTEAFF,TGTGCCAGCAGAAGACAGGGGCCGACTGAAGCTTTCTTT
-,-,TRBJ1-1,TRBV19,CASRPKGGTEAFF,TGTGCCAGTAGACCAAAAGGGGGCACTGAAGCTTTCTTT
-,TRBD2,TRBJ2-7,TRBV27,CASSSAGLAGYEQYF,TGTGCCAGCAGCTCAGCCGGACTAGCGGGGTACGAGCAGTACTTC
-,TRBD1,TRBJ2-7,TRBV5-1,CASSLAGGEYEQYF,TGCGCCAGCAGCTTGGCAGGGGGCGAATACGAGCAGTACTTC
-,-,TRBJ1-6,TRBV4-1,CASSQDGGRGGSPLHF,TGCGCCAGCAGCCAAGATGGGGGCAGAGGAGGTTCACCCCTCCACTTT
-,-,TRBJ2-2,TRBV25-1,CASSPQTSTGELFF,TGTGCCAGCAGTCCACAGACTAGCACCGGGGAGCTGTTTTTT
-,TRBD1,TRBJ2-1,TRBV6-5,CASSPARGRWNEQFF,TGTGCCAGCAGCCCCGCCAGGGGGCGCTGGAATGAGCAGTTCTTC
-,TRBD1,TRBJ2-7,TRBV6-1,CASSGTGTGTYEQYF,TGTGCCAGCAGTGGGACCGGGACAGGGACCTACGAGCAGTACTTC
-,TRBD1,TRBJ1-1,TRBV5-1,CASSLAGTGMNTEAFF,TGCGCCAGCAGCTTGGCCGGGACAGGGATGAACACTGAAGCTTTCTTT
-,TRBD1,TRBJ1-5,TRBV28,CASSAGGWSQPQHF,TGTGCCAGCAGTGCAGGGGGCTGGAGTCAGCCCCAGCATTTT